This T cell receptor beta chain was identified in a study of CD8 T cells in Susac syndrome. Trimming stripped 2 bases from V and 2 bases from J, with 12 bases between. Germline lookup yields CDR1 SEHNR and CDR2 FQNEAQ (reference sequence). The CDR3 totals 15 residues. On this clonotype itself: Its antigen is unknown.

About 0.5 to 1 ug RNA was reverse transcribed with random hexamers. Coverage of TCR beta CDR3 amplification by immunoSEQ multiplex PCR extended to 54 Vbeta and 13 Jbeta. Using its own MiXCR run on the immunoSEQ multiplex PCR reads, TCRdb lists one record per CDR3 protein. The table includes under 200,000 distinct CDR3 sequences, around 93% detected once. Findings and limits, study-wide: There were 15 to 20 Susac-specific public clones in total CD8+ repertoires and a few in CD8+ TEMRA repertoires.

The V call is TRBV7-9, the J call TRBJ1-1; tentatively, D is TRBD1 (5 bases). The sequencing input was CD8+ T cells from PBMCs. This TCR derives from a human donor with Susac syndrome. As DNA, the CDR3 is TGTGCCAGCAGCTTAACGGGGGGTTTAAACACTGAAGCTTTCTTT. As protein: CASSLTGGLNTEAFF.